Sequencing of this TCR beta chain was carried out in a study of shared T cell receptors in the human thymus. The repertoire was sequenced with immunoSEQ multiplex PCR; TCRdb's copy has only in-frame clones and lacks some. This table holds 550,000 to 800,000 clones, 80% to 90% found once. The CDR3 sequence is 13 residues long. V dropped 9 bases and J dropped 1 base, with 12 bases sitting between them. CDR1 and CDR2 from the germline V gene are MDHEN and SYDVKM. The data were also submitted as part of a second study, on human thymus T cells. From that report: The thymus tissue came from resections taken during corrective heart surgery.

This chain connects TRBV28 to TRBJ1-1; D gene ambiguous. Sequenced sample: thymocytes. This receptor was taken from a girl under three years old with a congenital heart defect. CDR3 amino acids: CARMSYPNTEAFF. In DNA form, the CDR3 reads TGTGCCAGAATGAGTTACCCGAACACTGAAGCTTTCTTT.